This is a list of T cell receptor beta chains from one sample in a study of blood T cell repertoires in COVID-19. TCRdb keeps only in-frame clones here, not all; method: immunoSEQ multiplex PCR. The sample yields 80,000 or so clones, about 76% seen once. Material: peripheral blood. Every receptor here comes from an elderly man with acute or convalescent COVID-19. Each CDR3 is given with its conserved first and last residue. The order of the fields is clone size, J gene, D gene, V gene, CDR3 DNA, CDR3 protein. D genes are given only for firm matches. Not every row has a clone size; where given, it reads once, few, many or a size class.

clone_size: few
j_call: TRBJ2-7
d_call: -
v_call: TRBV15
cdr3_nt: TGTGCCACCAGCCAGATAGACAGGCTCTCCTACGAGCAGTACTTC
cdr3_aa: CATSQIDRLSYEQYF

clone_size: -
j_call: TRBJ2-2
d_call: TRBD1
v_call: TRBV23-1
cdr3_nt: TGCGCCAGCAGTAAGGGACAGCAGAACACCGGGGAGCTGTTTTTT
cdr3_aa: CASSKGQQNTGELFF

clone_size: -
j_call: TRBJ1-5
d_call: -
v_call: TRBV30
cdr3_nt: TGTGCCTGGAGTGTTAGAAGCAATCAGCCCCAGCATTTT
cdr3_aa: CAWSVRSNQPQHF

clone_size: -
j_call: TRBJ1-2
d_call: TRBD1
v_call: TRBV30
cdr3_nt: TGTGCCTGGAGTGTACTAGGGGGCGCGGATGGCTACACCTTC
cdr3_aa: CAWSVLGGADGYTF

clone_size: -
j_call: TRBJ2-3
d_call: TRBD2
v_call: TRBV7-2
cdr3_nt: TGTGCCAGCAGCCAGACGGGGGGAAGCGATACGCAGTATTTT
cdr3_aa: CASSQTGGSDTQYF

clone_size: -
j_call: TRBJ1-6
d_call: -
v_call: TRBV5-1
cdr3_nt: TGCGCCAGCAGTCAGAGGACACCGGGCTTCGGATCACCCCTCCACTTT
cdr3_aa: CASSQRTPGFGSPLHF

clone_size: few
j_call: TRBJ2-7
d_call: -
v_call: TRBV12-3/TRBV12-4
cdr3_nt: TGTGCCAGCAGTCGTCAGGGATACGAGCAGTACTTC
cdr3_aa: CASSRQGYEQYF

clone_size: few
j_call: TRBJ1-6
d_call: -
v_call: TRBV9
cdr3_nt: TGTGCCAGCAGCGTTTTAGGGGAAGATTCACCCCTCCACTTT
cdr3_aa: CASSVLGEDSPLHF

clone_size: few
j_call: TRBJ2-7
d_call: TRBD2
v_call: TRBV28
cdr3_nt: TGTGCCAGCAGTGCCCCGGGACTAGGTACGCACGAGCAGTACTTC
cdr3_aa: CASSAPGLGTHEQYF

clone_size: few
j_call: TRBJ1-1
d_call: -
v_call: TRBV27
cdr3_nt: TGTGCCAGCAGTAAGGGCGACAGAGCCCGGGCTGAAGCTTTCTTT
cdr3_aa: CASSKGDRARAEAFF

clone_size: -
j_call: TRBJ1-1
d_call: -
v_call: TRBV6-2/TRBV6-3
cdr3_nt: TGTGCCAGCAGTTATGGAGACCGCCATGAAGCTTTCTTT
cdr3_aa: CASSYGDRHEAFF

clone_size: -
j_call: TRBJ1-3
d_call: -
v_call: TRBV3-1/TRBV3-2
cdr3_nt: TGTGCCAGCAGCCTATATCAGGTGTCTGGAAACACCATATATTTT
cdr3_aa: CASSLYQVSGNTIYF

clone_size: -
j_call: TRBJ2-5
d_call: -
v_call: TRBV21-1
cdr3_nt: TGTGCCAGCAGCAAAGGGGGGGTAGAGACCCAGTACTTC
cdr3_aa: CASSKGGVETQYF

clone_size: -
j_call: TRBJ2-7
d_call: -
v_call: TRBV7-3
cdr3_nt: TGTGCCAGCAGCCTCACCGGGTCCTCCTACGAGCAGTACTTC
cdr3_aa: CASSLTGSSYEQYF

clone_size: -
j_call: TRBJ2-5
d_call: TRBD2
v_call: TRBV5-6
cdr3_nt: TGTGCCAGCAGCTTGGTCCCCGGGGGGGGTGAGACCCAGTACTTC
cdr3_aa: CASSLVPGGGETQYF

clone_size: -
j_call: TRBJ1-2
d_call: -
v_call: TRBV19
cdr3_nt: TGTGCCAGTAACTATGGAACGGATAACTATGGCTACACCTTC
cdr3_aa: CASNYGTDNYGYTF

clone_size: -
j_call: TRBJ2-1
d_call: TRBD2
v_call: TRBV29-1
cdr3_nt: TGCAGCGTTTTGGGACTAGCGGGAGGCAGGTCCTACAATGAGCAGTTCTTC
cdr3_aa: CSVLGLAGGRSYNEQFF

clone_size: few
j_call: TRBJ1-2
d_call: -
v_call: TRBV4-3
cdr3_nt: TGCGCCAGCAGCCAAGATAATGTGGGGGGTGGCTACACCTTC
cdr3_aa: CASSQDNVGGGYTF

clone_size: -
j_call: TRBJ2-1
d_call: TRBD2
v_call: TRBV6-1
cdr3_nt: TGTGCCAGCAGTGATGGGAAGGGACTAGCGGGAGGTTGGGGGAAGGGTGAGCAGTTCTTC
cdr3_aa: CASSDGKGLAGGWGKGEQFF

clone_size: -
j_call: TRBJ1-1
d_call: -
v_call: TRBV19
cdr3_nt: TGTGCCAGTAGTGAGAGTAAAGCCGCGAACACTGAAGCTTTCTTT
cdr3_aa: CASSESKAANTEAFF

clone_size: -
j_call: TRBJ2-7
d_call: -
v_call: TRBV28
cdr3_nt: TGTGCCAGCAGTTTACAGGTGGCCGAGCAGTACTTC
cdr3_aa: CASSLQVAEQYF

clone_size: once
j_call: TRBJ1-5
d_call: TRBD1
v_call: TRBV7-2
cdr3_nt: TGTGCCAGCAGCCCCCCGGACAGGGTAAATCAGCCCCAGCATTTT
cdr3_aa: CASSPPDRVNQPQHF

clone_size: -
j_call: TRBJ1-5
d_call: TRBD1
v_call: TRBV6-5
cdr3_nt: TGTGCCAGCAGTTACCCGGGACAGGGAAAGCCCCAGCATTTT
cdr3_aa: CASSYPGQGKPQHF

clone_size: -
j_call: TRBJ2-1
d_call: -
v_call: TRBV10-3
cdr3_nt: TGTGCCATCAGTGAAATGTCGGGGGTCAGTGAGCAGTTCTTC
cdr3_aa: CAISEMSGVSEQFF

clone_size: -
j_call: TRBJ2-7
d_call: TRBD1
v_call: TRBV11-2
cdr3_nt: TGTGCCAGCAGCCGGACAGGTGACGCCTACGAGCAGTACTTC
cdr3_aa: CASSRTGDAYEQYF

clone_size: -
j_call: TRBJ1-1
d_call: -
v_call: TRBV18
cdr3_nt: TGTGCCAGCTCACCGGTAATACAGGGGAACACTGAAGCTTTCTTT
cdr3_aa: CASSPVIQGNTEAFF

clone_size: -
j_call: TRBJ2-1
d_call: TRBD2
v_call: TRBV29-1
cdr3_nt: TGCAGCGTTCGTGGGAGGGCTAACAATGAGCAGTTCTTC
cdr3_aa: CSVRGRANNEQFF

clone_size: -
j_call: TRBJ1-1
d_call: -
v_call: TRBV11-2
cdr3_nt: TGTGCCAGCAGCCTCAGGGATGTGAACACTGAAGCTTTCTTT
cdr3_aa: CASSLRDVNTEAFF

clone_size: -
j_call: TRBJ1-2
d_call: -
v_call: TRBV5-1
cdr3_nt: TGCGCCAGCAGGTTAGGAGAGTTGGACTATGGCTACACCTTC
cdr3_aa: CASRLGELDYGYTF

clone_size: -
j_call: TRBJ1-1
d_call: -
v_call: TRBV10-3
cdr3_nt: TGTGCCGTAAGACAGTACGCGAACACTGAAGCTTTCTTT
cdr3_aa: CAVRQYANTEAFF

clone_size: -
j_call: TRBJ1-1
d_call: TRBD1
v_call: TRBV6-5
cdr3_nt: TGTGCCAGCAGCCCACGGACAGGGGCGGGGACTGAAGCTTTCTTT
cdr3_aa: CASSPRTGAGTEAFF

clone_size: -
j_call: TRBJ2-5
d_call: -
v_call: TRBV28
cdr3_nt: TGTGCCAGCAGTTTAAACCGGTACCAAGAGACCCAGTACTTC
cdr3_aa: CASSLNRYQETQYF

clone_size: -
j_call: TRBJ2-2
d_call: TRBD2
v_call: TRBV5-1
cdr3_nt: TGCGCCAGCAGCCCGGGGACTAGCGGGAGGCCGGGCACCGGGGAGCTGTTTTTT
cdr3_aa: CASSPGTSGRPGTGELFF

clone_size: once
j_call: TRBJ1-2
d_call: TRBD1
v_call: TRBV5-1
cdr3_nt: TGCGCCAGCAGCTTGCCCCTTGACACAGGGGATAGTGTCTTCTATGGCTACACCTTC
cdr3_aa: CASSLPLDTGDSVFYGYTF

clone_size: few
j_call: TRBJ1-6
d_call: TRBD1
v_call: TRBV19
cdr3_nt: TGTGCCAGTAGTCGACAGGGAGAGTATAATTCACCCCTCCACTTT
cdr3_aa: CASSRQGEYNSPLHF

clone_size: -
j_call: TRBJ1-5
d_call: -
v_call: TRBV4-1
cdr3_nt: TGCGCCAGCAGCCAAGATAGTGTACAGGTCAATCAGCCCCAGCATTTT
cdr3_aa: CASSQDSVQVNQPQHF

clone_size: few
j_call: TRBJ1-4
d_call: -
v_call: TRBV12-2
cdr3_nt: TGTGCAAGTCGCCGTACACCGCTAACTAATGAAAAACTGTTTTTT
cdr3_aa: CASRRTPLTNEKLFF

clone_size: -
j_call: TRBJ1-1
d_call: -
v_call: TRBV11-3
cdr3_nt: TGTGCCAGCAGCTTAGAGCGGGGGGAGCGAGCTTTCTTT
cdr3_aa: CASSLERGERAFF

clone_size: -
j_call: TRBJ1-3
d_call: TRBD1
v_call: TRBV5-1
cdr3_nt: TGCGCCAGCAGCTTCAGGACAGGGGACCAGCCTTTTTCTGGAAACACCATATATTTT
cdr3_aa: CASSFRTGDQPFSGNTIYF

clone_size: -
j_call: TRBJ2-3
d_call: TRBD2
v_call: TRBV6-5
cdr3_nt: TGTGCCAGCAGTTCTAGCGGAGATACGCAGTATTTT
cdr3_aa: CASSSSGDTQYF

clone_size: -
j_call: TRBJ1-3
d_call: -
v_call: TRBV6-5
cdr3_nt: TGTGCCAGCGACGCGGGCCGAAGCTCTGGAAACACCATATATTTT
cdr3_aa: CASDAGRSSGNTIYF

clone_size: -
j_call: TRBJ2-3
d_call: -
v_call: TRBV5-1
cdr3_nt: TGCGCCAGCAGCTCTCTAAGCCCCAGCACAGATACGCAGTATTTT
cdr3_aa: CASSSLSPSTDTQYF